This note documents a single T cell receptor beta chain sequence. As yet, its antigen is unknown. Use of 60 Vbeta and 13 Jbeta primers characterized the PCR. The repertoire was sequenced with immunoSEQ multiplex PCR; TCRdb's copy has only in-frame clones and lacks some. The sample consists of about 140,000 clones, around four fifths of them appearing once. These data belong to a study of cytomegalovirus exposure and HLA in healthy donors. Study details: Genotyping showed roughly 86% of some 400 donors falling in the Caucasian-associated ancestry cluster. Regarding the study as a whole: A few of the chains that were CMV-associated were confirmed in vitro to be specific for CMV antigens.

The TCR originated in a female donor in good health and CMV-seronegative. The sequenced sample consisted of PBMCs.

CDR3 sequence (DNA): TGTGCCAGTACCCAAGCGACAGGGGGCGGGTGGGGCAATCAGCCCCAGCATTTT. Amino acids: CASTQATGGGWGNQPQHF. This chain uses TRBV19 with TRBJ1-5; 10 bases map to TRBD1. The CDR3 contains 18 residues. Germline V gene data show CDR1 as LNHDA and CDR2 as SQIVND (reference sequence). V lost 7 bases to trimming and J lost 2 bases; unmatched junction nucleotides: 14.